This T cell receptor beta chain was sequenced for a study of neurological immune-mediated disorders. CDR3 length equals 16 residues. The germline gives CDR1 SGDLS, CDR2 YYNGEE. Turning to this clonotype: This may be a read error: a much more frequent sequence differs by one nucleotide.

Over 180 million TCR-beta sequences, together covering 15-18 subjects, were produced by every individual sequencing run that was carried out. TCRdb redid the calling of the 5' RACE reads with MiXCR, one entry per CDR3 protein. This sample has tens of thousands of distinct CDR3 sequences, with around 3.6% found just once. This TCR was sampled from a woman between 45 and 65 years old with multiple sclerosis. This chain connects TRBV9 to TRBJ2-6, with D possibly matching TRBD2 (6 bases). Sample: PBMCs. CDR3 amino acids: CASSVARGGGAKVLTF. The CDR3 coding sequence is TGTGCCAGCAGCGTAGCGCGGGGTGGTGGGGCCAAAGTCCTGACTTTC. Full variable domain (outside the CDR3, taken from reference TRBV9 and TRBJ2-6): DSGVTQTPKHLITATGQRVTLRCSPRSGDLSVYWYQQSLDQGLQFLIQYYNGEERAKGNILERFSAQQFPDLHSELNLSSLELGDSALYFCASSVARGGGAKVLTFGAGSRLTVL.